This passage covers 25 T cell receptor beta chains from one sample sequenced in a study of cytomegalovirus exposure and HLA in healthy donors. Use of 60 Vbeta and 13 Jbeta primers characterized the PCR. Only in-frame clones appear in the TCRdb table, and some are missing; sequencing was by immunoSEQ multiplex PCR. The sample consists of about 170,000 clones, roughly 70% of them appearing once. The sequenced material came from PBMCs. These receptors originate from a middle-aged man in good health and CMV-seropositive.

The rearrangement uses TRBV7-6 and TRBJ2-3; D unresolved. Germline values: CDR1 SGHVS, CDR2 FNYEAQ. This CDR3 contains 14 residues. V was clipped by 5 bases and J by 4 bases, with 13 bases between them. The CDR3 DNA sequence: TGTGCCAGCAGCCCCGTACCGGCGGCAGATACGCAGTATTTT. Translation gives CASSPVPAADTQYF.

This clone showed up just a few times. J is TRBJ2-7 and V is TRBV5-1; no clear D. Between the trimmed V and J ends, which lost 1 base and 5 bases, there was a span of 7 bases. CDR1 SGHRS and CDR2 YFSETQ come from the germline V gene. CDR3 length: 12 amino acids. CDR3 sequence reads: CASSLQADEQYF. The CDR3 DNA follows: TGCGCCAGCAGCTTGCAAGCTGACGAGCAGTACTTC.

The genes are TRBV6-5 and TRBJ2-1; unclear D gene. The germline V and J ends were trimmed by 4 bases and 5 bases, with 9 bases remaining between them. Per the germline V gene, CDR1 is MNHEY and CDR2 is SVGAGI. The CDR3 has 13 amino acids. The CDR3 DNA reads as TGTGCCAGCAGTTTGGAGTGGGACAATGAGCAGTTCTTC. Protein product: CASSLEWDNEQFF.

The rearrangement uses TRBV7-3 and TRBJ2-7; possibly TRBD1 for D (5 bases). This CDR3 is 15 amino acids long. Deletions cut 1 base from V and 2 bases from J, with 12 bases between. CDR1 and CDR2 (germline): SGHTA, FQGTGA. The CDR3: CASSLRGGETYEQYF. Written as DNA, the CDR3 is TGTGCCAGCAGCTTAAGGGGCGGAGAAACCTACGAGCAGTACTTC.

This chain links TRBV7-3 with TRBJ1-2; 7 nucleotides line up with TRBD1. The CDR3 extends over 14 amino acids. The germline CDR1 and CDR2 sequences are SGHTA and FQGTGA. Trimming removed 4 bases from V and 5 bases from J; junction bases left unmatched: 7. As DNA, the CDR3 is TGTGCCAGCAGCTCACTCGGGACAGAGTATGGCTACACCTTC. Translated, it gives CASSSLGTEYGYTF.

The chain employs TRBV9 and TRBJ1-6; TRBD1 aligns across 9 bases. V lost 0 bases, J lost 8 bases, and 9 bases stayed unmatched. Per germline, CDR1 SGDLS and CDR2 YYNGEE. This CDR3 is built from 17 residues. CDR3 coding DNA: TGTGCCAGCAGCGTAGGACCGGGACAGGGTCGAGATTCACCCCTCCACTTT. Its protein product is CASSVGPGQGRDSPLHF.

In DNA, the CDR3 is TGTGCCAGCAGCTTAGCTACAGCCGCGATTGCCCTCCAGTACTTC. Translation: CASSLATAAIALQYF. This rearrangement joins TRBV11-2 to TRBJ2-7; D remains unclear. V was trimmed by 1 base and J by 10 bases, leaving 20 bases between them. The germline gives CDR1 SGHAT, CDR2 FQNNGV. This CDR3 is 15 amino acids long.

The genes are TRBV11-1 and TRBJ2-5, with a weak D call TRBD2 (5 bases). The CDR3 has 14 amino acids. In germline, CDR1 is SGHAT, CDR2 FQDESV (reference sequence). Trimming pared 7 bases from V and 0 bases from J, leaving 12 bases between. CDR3 in DNA: TGTGCCAGCAATCCATCGGGGTACCAAGAGACCCAGTACTTC. Translating it yields CASNPSGYQETQYF.

The V and J genes are TRBV19 and TRBJ1-6; 10 nucleotides line up with TRBD1. CDR1 and CDR2 from the germline V gene are LNHDA and SQIVND (reference sequence). The V segment lost 5 bases and the J segment 9 bases; nucleotides outside the gene matches: 4. CDR3 length: 14 residues. CDR3 DNA sequence: TGTGCCAGTAGTTCGGGACAGGGGAGTTCACCCCTCCACTTT. It codes for CASSSGQGSSPLHF.

The V gene is TRBV7-2, the J gene TRBJ2-7; 9 bases are a match to TRBD1. The V segment lost 5 bases and the J segment 4 bases; nucleotides outside the gene matches: 9. CDR3 length: 15 residues. Germline CDR1 is SGHTA and CDR2 is FQGNSA. The CDR3 nucleotides are TGTGCCAGCAGCGACCGGGGGACAGGGCCGTACGAGCAGTACTTC. This gives the protein CASSDRGTGPYEQYF.

The chain employs TRBV2 and TRBJ1-2; no clear D. CDR3 length equals 14 residues. Trimming pared 1 base from V and 4 bases from J, leaving 10 bases between. CDR1 is SNHLY and CDR2 is FYNNEI in the germline V gene. This CDR3 is CASSEGGVPYGYTF. The DNA for the CDR3 is TGTGCCAGCAGTGAAGGGGGAGTACCCTATGGCTACACCTTC.

The chain joins TRBV5-4 to TRBJ2-3; the match to TRBD2 covers 16 bases. Germline loops: CDR1 SGHNT, CDR2 YYREEE (reference sequence). The V gene end was trimmed by 3 bases and the J gene end by 3 bases; junction bases not matched to a gene: 7. The CDR3 consists of 18 residues. This CDR3 reads CASSSPGLAGGRTDTQYF. As DNA, the CDR3 is TGTGCCAGCAGCTCGCCGGGACTAGCGGGGGGGCGGACAGATACGCAGTATTTT.

This clone was observed once. V and J are TRBV4-3 and TRBJ2-4; 7 bases are a match to TRBD1. V shed 1 base and J 4 bases; nucleotides not matched to a gene: 4. CDR3 length equals 15 residues. Germline CDR1 reads LGHNA; CDR2 reads YSLEER. The CDR3 DNA reads TGCGCCAGCAGCCAAGGAAGGGACAGAAAAAACATTCAGTACTTC. Its translation is CASSQGRDRKNIQYF.

Only one count was recorded for this clone. The chain carries TRBV12-5 and TRBJ2-5; 7 bases fit TRBD1. Per germline, CDR1 LGHNT and CDR2 FRNRAP. CDR3 size: 18 residues. J gave up 5 bases and V 0 bases, and 15 bases lay outside the gene matches. CDR3 amino acids: CASGLVRIVTGPCETQYF. The CDR3 DNA reads TGTGCTAGTGGTTTGGTACGCATAGTGACAGGGCCATGTGAGACCCAGTACTTC.

The chain couples TRBV27 to TRBJ2-2, with D maybe TRBD1 (6 bases). Between the trimmed V and J ends, which lost 1 base and 2 bases, there was a span of 14 bases. This CDR3 has 17 amino acids. CDR1 MNHEY and CDR2 SMNVEV come from the germline V gene (reference sequence). CDR3 coding DNA: TGTGCCAGCAGTTTATTGTTGGGGGCAGTTAACACCGGGGAGCTGTTTTTT. Its translation: CASSLLLGAVNTGELFF.

This chain connects TRBV11-2 to TRBJ2-4, with TRBD2 as a possible D gene (6 bases). Germline V lookup: CDR1 SGHAT, CDR2 FQNNGV. V gave up 5 bases and J gave up 0 bases, with 14 bases separating them. The CDR3 covers 16 residues. DNA of the CDR3: TGTGCCAGCAGCCCCGGAGGAGGGCTAGCCAAAAACATTCAGTACTTC. Translating it yields CASSPGGGLAKNIQYF.

J is TRBJ1-5 and V is TRBV19; 7 bases align to TRBD1. Per the germline V gene, CDR1 is LNHDA and CDR2 is SQIVND (reference sequence). The CDR3 covers 15 residues. V shed 1 base and J 6 bases; nucleotides not matched to a gene: 6. CDR3 region: CASSIAQGSGQPQHF. Here the CDR3 DNA reads TGTGCCAGTAGTATAGCACAGGGGTCCGGTCAGCCCCAGCATTTT.

This clone appeared a single time. V gene TRBV2 combines with J gene TRBJ1-4, with a weak D call TRBD1 (5 bases). Trimming removed 5 bases from V and 8 bases from J, with 21 bases in between. The CDR3 has 16 residues. From germline, CDR1 is SNHLY and CDR2 FYNNEI. CDR3 residues: CASSPPAAGWGEKLFF. Here the CDR3 DNA reads TGTGCCAGCAGTCCTCCCGCGGCAGGGTGGGGAGAAAAACTGTTTTTT.

The J gene is TRBJ1-2, the V gene TRBV14, with D possibly matching TRBD1 (5 bases). Deletions cut 4 bases from V and 8 bases from J, with 17 bases between. Germline CDR1 SGHDN, CDR2 FVKESK. The CDR3 extends over 14 amino acids. CDR3 nucleotide sequence: TGTGCCAGCAGCCCAGGCCTACGGGGGGACGGCTACACCTTC. Translated: CASSPGLRGDGYTF.

This clone was observed a single time. The CDR3 sequence: CASTLGRSDRNTIYF. CDR3 sequence (DNA): TGTGCCAGCACCCTCGGACGTAGCGATCGAAACACCATATATTTT. V gene TRBV7-2 combines with J gene TRBJ1-3; no reliable D call. The length of the CDR3 is 15 residues. Germline loops: CDR1 SGHTA, CDR2 FQGNSA. V shed 7 bases and J shed 5 bases, with 18 bases lying between them.

J is TRBJ1-6 and V is TRBV27, with D possibly being TRBD1 (5 bases). The CDR3 totals 15 residues. CDR1 and CDR2 (germline): MNHEY, SMNVEV (reference sequence). Trimming pared 7 bases from V and 2 bases from J, leaving 12 bases between. The CDR3 region is CASNPPGAYNSPLHF. CDR3 bases: TGTGCCAGCAACCCCCCGGGGGCCTATAATTCACCCCTCCACTTT.

This chain joins TRBV7-9 and TRBJ2-1; D is possibly TRBD1 (5 bases). This CDR3 comprises 12 residues. The germline V gene encodes CDR1 SEHNR and CDR2 FQNEAQ (reference sequence). V was trimmed by 5 bases and J by 5 bases, leaving 7 bases between them. For the CDR3, the DNA is TGTGCCAGCAGCCGACAGAACAATGAGCAGTTCTTC. It specifies CASSRQNNEQFF.

V and J are TRBV29-1 and TRBJ1-1, with 9 bases aligning to TRBD1. The CDR3 contains 14 residues. CDR1 is SQVTM and CDR2 is ANQGSEA in the germline V gene. V was pared by 6 bases and J by 1 base, with 6 bases of the junction left unmatched. The CDR3, as DNA: TGCAGCGTCCACAGGGGGCGAAGGAACACTGAAGCTTTCTTT. It specifies CSVHRGRRNTEAFF.

V and J are TRBV4-1 and TRBJ2-1; 11 positions match TRBD2. This CDR3 comprises 16 residues. Germline V gives CDR1 MGHRA, CDR2 YSYEKL. After removal of 4 bases from V and 7 bases from J, the junction contained 9 bases not matched to a gene. CDR3 bases: TGCGCCAGCAGCCTAAAACTAGCGGGGGTTAGGAATGAGCAGTTCTTC. Its translation is CASSLKLAGVRNEQFF.

J is TRBJ2-5 and V is TRBV11-3, with D possibly being TRBD1 (6 bases). Germline V CDR1 and CDR2: SGHNT, YENEEA. The ends were cut back, 5 bases at V and 1 base at J, with 11 bases in the middle. The CDR3 consists of 14 residues. The CDR3 nucleotides are TGTGCCAGCAGCCCCGGCAGGGGCCAAGAGACCCAGTACTTC. The encoded protein is CASSPGRGQETQYF.